A selection of T cell receptor beta chains follows, all from one sample in a study of T-cell memory formation after mild COVID-19. Each CDR3 protein gets one entry after TCRdb re-called the 5' RACE reads with MiXCR. This table has approximately 350,000 distinct CDR3 sequences, around 28% appearing once. The sample comprised PBMCs or a T cell subset sorted from them (not recorded which). These receptors were obtained from an adult woman who had mild COVID-19 (a few samples of this study predate the infection). Cell type and time point are not known. Each CDR3 is given with its conserved first and last residue. The order of the fields is CDR3 protein, V gene, J gene.

cdr3_aa: CASSLGGLDPDTQYF; v_call: TRBV7-8; j_call: TRBJ2-3
cdr3_aa: CASSHPGLAGGDTQYF; v_call: TRBV12-3/TRBV12-4; j_call: TRBJ2-3
cdr3_aa: CASTGTSSPYEQYF; v_call: TRBV18; j_call: TRBJ2-7
cdr3_aa: CASSLGSGGSPEQYF; v_call: TRBV12-3/TRBV12-4; j_call: TRBJ2-7
cdr3_aa: CSGEVANTEAFF; v_call: TRBV29-1; j_call: TRBJ1-1
cdr3_aa: CASSLGQGQTYEQYF; v_call: TRBV5-1; j_call: TRBJ2-7
cdr3_aa: CASRDNKWKETQYF; v_call: TRBV11-2; j_call: TRBJ2-5
cdr3_aa: CASSPQTGRAIAYGYTF; v_call: TRBV7-2; j_call: TRBJ1-2
cdr3_aa: CASSLSGSSETQYF; v_call: TRBV7-2; j_call: TRBJ2-5
cdr3_aa: CASSLYRPAALSEAFF; v_call: TRBV7-9; j_call: TRBJ1-1
cdr3_aa: CASRGSGTDTQYF; v_call: TRBV18; j_call: TRBJ2-3
cdr3_aa: CASSPPTRTDTQYF; v_call: TRBV18; j_call: TRBJ2-3
cdr3_aa: CSARDPRAYNEQFF; v_call: TRBV20-1; j_call: TRBJ2-1
cdr3_aa: CASSRQYKETQYF; v_call: TRBV5-1; j_call: TRBJ2-5
cdr3_aa: CASRGPTEVAFF; v_call: TRBV11-3; j_call: TRBJ1-1
cdr3_aa: CASSSAGGAHYGYTF; v_call: TRBV6-9; j_call: TRBJ1-2
cdr3_aa: CASSSHYNEQFF; v_call: TRBV12-3/TRBV12-4; j_call: TRBJ2-1
cdr3_aa: CSARDFREGSTEAFF; v_call: TRBV20-1; j_call: TRBJ1-1
cdr3_aa: CASSFATGHPQETQYF; v_call: TRBV7-9; j_call: TRBJ2-5
cdr3_aa: CASSQLTTGTYEQYF; v_call: TRBV23-1; j_call: TRBJ2-7
cdr3_aa: CASDRTGMGEQFF; v_call: TRBV2; j_call: TRBJ2-1
cdr3_aa: CASSVGGRVYNEQFF; v_call: TRBV9; j_call: TRBJ2-1
cdr3_aa: CASSQTEGTDTQYF; v_call: TRBV4-1; j_call: TRBJ2-3
cdr3_aa: CASSLRQGPNTEAFF; v_call: TRBV5-1; j_call: TRBJ1-1
cdr3_aa: CASSKTGLADKYNEQFF; v_call: TRBV19; j_call: TRBJ2-1